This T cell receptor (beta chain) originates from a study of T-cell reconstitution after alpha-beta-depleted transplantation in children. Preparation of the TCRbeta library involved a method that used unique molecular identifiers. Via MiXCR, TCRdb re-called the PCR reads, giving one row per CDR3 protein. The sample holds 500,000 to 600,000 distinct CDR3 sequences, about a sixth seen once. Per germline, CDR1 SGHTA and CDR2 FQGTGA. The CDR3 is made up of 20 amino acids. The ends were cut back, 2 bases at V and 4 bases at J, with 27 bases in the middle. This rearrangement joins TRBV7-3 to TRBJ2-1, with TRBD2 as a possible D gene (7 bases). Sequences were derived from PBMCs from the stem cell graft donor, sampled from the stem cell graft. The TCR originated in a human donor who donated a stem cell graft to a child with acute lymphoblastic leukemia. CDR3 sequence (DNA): TGTGCCAGCAGCTTACGTCCTAGCGGTCGCCGAGAGGGGGGGTACAATGAGCAGTTCTTC. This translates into CASSLRPSGRREGGYNEQFF.